The clone carrying this T cell receptor beta chain was detected once. PCR involved 60 Vbeta and 13 Jbeta primers. Sequencing was performed with immunoSEQ multiplex PCR; in TCRdb, only in-frame clones are kept and a portion is missing. The sample consists of 120,000 to 150,000 clones, just over 65% of them appearing once. This CDR3 has 13 amino acids. CDR1 and CDR2 from the germline V gene are SGHDN and FVKESK. V lost 3 bases and J lost 5, with 10 bases in between. These data belong to a study of cytomegalovirus exposure and HLA in healthy donors. The TCR comes from a woman between 55 and 75 years old in good health and CMV-seronegative. This chain connects TRBV14 to TRBJ1-1; D might be TRBD1 (5 bases). The specimen sequenced was PBMCs. CDR3 bases: TGTGCCAGCAGCCAGAAAGCAGGGACTGAAGCTTTCTTT. Translated: CASSQKAGTEAFF.